The entry below describes one TCR beta chain. Its antigen remains unidentified. No much larger clone exists at a distance of one base, and base qualities are not known. This sample was included in a study of shared clonotypes between healthy human individuals (TCRdb year 2020). General notes on the study: The cohort comprised a couple of women and a few men aged 18 to 49 years. Different laboratories and diverse techniques were used to prepare libraries and sequence TCR repertoires, to increase sequencing depth and limit assay-specific biases. Blood TCR repertoires of five healthy adults were deeply sequenced to estimate repertoire size and the extent of clonotype sharing between individuals. Leukapheresis yielded between about 0.85 and 10 billion PBMCs per donor. For each donor, CD4 naive and CD4 memory were each run on three plates, CD8 naive on two plates, and CD8 memory on one plate.

Findings and caveats that apply to the study as a whole: Because the study included only a small number of donors, the genetic and exposure-history diversity represented was limited. Sampling was restricted to blood, and TCR repertoires in tissue are likely to differ from TCR repertoires in blood. Based on pairwise subsampling, the degree of clonotype sharing among donors was expected to be affected by sequencing depth. Rarefaction of sorted-subset datasets indicated incomplete sequencing despite the large sequencing depth. Larger estimated clonotype richness was generally found for naive subsets than for memory subsets. Compared with non-shared clonotypes, the clonotypes found in all four sorted-subset donors had higher generation probabilities. Sharing across a few donors was observed for roughly 5% of naive CD4, 3.5% of naive CD8, 2.3% of memory CD4, and around 0.4% of memory CD8 clonotypes.

CD8 naive samples were CD45RO-negative cells positively selected for CCR7, giving a CD45RA+CCR7+ population that excluded TemRA cells. The donors were healthy, HIV-negative adults with no recently reported acute infections or vaccinations. Every donor was a Caucasian adult residing in Nashville, Tennessee, USA. Blood was obtained by leukapheresis, after which PBMCs were separated by Ficoll-Histopaque density gradient centrifugation and cryopreserved in liquid nitrogen vapor phase. Analytical flow cytometry was used to check the purity and quantity of each magnetically sorted T cell population. Each sorted fraction had its genomic DNA isolated and then quantified by UV absorbance on a Nanodrop 2000c. Cut back by 5 bases and 3 bases, the V and J ends lie 7 bases apart. CDR1 and CDR2 were assigned from the germline V gene (reference sequence) as SEHNR and FQNEAQ. There are 12 amino acids in the CDR3, from cysteine to phenylalanine inclusive. Just CDR3 DNA is preserved here, 36 bases in frame from base 1.

Using the deep immunoSEQ assay, TCR CDR3 regions were amplified from genomic DNA by multiplex PCR. Extracted genomic DNA from each cell subset was spread evenly across all wells of several immunoSEQ 96-well plates, with each plate serving as a replicate. Each replicate PCR for sorted subsets received approximately 200 ng genomic DNA, equal to about 30,000 T cell genomes. The purified libraries were quantified using a Qubit 3.0 fluorometer, sized with a Bioanalyzer 2100, and then quantified again using the KAPA Library Quantification kit. Every immunoSEQ 96-well plate was sequenced on a separate single-read 150-cycle Illumina NextSeq 550 flow cell. As for the original processing: Because the immunoSEQ output included only junctional sequences and no quality scores, the filtering could not be the same as the filtering used for full-length reads. To assign V/J genes and CDR3, sequences were annotated using PyIR, a Python wrapper for IgBLAST v1.9, with IMGT germline references. Reads were filtered out if the reads had weak V/J assignments (E-value above 1e-6), no CDR3, stop codons, out-of-frame junctions, or ambiguous translated residues. A V3J clonotype was defined by an identical inferred V gene, J gene, and CDR3 amino acid sequence. The percentage overlap between two repertoires was calculated by dividing the number of shared unique clonotypes by the size of the smaller repertoire. Repertoire richness was assessed with RTK rarefaction, the Chao1 estimator, and Recon v2.1 estimates of unobserved clonotypes. For all TCRbeta clonotypes obtained by the gDNA method from a few donors, generation probabilities were computed with OLGA. What TCRdb holds here is the immuneACCESS table cut down to in-frame rearrangements. Part of the clones is not present; checked against another copy, under half of the missing clones reflect an unresolved V gene, and the others are unexplained. That table gives V, J and clone size, and the DNA gave D and trimming. For this sample the table gives roughly 850,000 clones, of which roughly 96% were detected only once. Under 0.25% of the sample is in the top ten clones.

The chain couples TRBV7-9 to TRBJ1-2, with the identity of the D gene unclear. Specimen: naive CD8+ T cells sorted from blood. Per the publication, the cell subset or site label means: CD45RA+CCR7+. The sequence derives from a man between 25 and 39 years old in good health. The CDR3 is CASSRRDYGYTF. The nucleotide sequence is given as TGTGCCAGCAGCAGGAGGGACTATGGCTACACCTTC.